The source of this TCR beta chain is a study of blood T cells in healthy people across ages. A sample-barcoded 5' primer and a J-beta primer mix were used in a second PCR of about 7 to 12 cycles. TCRdb processed the 5' RACE reads anew with MiXCR; each CDR3 protein has one entry. The sample has 450,000 to 700,000 distinct CDR3 sequences; 25% to 30% are singletons. Trimming cost V 5 bases and J 1 base; bases outside gene matches: 3. Germline V lookup: CDR1 SGHTA, CDR2 FQGNSA. The CDR3 extends over 14 amino acids. The V gene is TRBV7-2, the J gene TRBJ2-7; 9 bases line up with TRBD1. Sequencing used blood. This sequence was found in a woman in her 70s in good health. The CDR3 bases are TGTGCCAGCAGCGGACAGGGGTTATCCTACGAGCAGTACTTC. Its translation: CASSGQGLSYEQYF.